This T cell receptor (beta chain) was sequenced in a study of human T cells and chemical hapten exposure. A few counts support this clonotype. Using its own MiXCR run on the RACE reads, TCRdb lists one record per CDR3 protein. Found here are roughly 86,000 distinct CDR3 sequences, 10% to 13% of them singletons; the top ten hold 2% to 2.5%. Noted time point: patch test 1, 2 weeks after DPC sensitization. Treatment reported: therapeutic diphenylcyclopropenone sensitization with weekly scalp DPC. Germline CDR1 is LNHDA and CDR2 is SQIVND (reference sequence). This CDR3 comprises 15 residues. Trimming took off 6 bases at V and 0 bases at J, with 12 bases between the two ends.

Sequencing used whole blood, obtained in connection with sensitization to the hapten diphenylcyclopropenone (DPC). The sequence derives from a man aged 40-49 years with alopecia areata. Some clones in this sample may be carry-over from other donors' samples. The V gene is TRBV19, the J gene TRBJ1-5; D remains unclear. The CDR3 is CASRSLPHSNQPQHF. In DNA form, the CDR3 reads TGTGCCAGTAGATCACTCCCACATAGCAATCAGCCCCAGCATTTT.